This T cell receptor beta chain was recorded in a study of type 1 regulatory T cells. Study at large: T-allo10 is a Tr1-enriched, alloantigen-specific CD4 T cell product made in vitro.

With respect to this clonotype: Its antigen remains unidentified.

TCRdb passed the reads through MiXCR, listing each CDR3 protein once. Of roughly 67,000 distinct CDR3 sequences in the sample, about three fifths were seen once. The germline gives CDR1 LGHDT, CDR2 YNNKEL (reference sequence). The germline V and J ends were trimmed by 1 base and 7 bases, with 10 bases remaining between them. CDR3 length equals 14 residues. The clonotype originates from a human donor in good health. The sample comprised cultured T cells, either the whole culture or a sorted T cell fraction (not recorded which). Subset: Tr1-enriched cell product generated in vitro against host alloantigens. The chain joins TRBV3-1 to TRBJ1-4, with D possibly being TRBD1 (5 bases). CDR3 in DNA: TGTGCCAGCAGCCAAGGCAGCAGGGTTGAAAAACTGTTTTTT. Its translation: CASSQGSRVEKLFF.